This TCR beta chain was captured by sequencing in a study of vaccination effects on CD4 cells after COVID-19. CDR3 length equals 15 residues. Germline CDR1 and CDR2: KGHSH and LQKENI. Trimming took 5 bases from V and 1 from J; bases not matched to a gene: 5. Antigen-specific CD4+ T cells were expanded with viral peptide pools in the ViraFEST assay before sequencing. Investigators separated out CD4+ T cells once less than 11 days of culture had passed. The individual was infected with SARS-CoV-2 between March and December 2020, as confirmed by PCR. Each participant received a vaccine that was either BNT162b2 or mRNA-1273, given as two doses. A half-medium replacement with IL-2 medium was carried out on days 3 and 7. Findings and caveats of the study: Marked clonal contraction of infection- and vaccine-induced clones was seen late after vaccination. Convalescents showed post-vaccine spike-reactive clones that were mainly new vaccine-induced clones.

Profiling relied on immunoSEQ multiplex PCR, and the TCRdb table lists in-frame clones only, not all of them. The sample holds some 17,000 clones; about 80% are singletons and the top ten take approximately 21%. In this sample, this clone turned up once. Its target is not known. The material was CD4+ T cells from PBMCs cultured with SARS-CoV-2 spike peptides, obtained after COVID-19 vaccination. The J gene is TRBJ1-1, the V gene TRBV18, with 9 bases fitting TRBD1. This TCR derives from a human donor who had a prior SARS-CoV-2 infection. CDR3 nucleotides: TGTGCCAGCTCAGAGCTACAGGGGGCGAACACTGAAGCTTTCTTT. This translates into CASSELQGANTEAFF.